This TCR beta chain was sequenced during a study of blood T cells in healthy people across ages. Regarding the study as a whole: As age increased, TCR beta diversity per million T cells fell in a roughly linear fashion.

Comment on this clonotype: As yet, its antigen is unknown.

A sample-barcoded 5' primer and a J-beta primer mix were used in a second PCR of about 7 to 12 cycles. TCRdb ran MiXCR on the 5' RACE reads and lists one entry per CDR3 protein. The sample includes hundreds of thousands of distinct CDR3 sequences, around 50% of them seen just once. CDR1 DFQATT and CDR2 SNEGSKA come from the germline V gene (reference sequence). This CDR3 spans 15 amino acids. Trimming removed 2 bases from V and 8 bases from J, with 16 bases in between. Sequencing was done on a sample of blood. The clonotype was recovered from an older man in good health. The V gene is TRBV20-1, the J gene TRBJ1-6; D is undetermined. This chain's CDR3 is CSARQKTNSDSPLHF. The CDR3 DNA reads as TGCAGTGCTAGACAAAAAACAAACAGCGATTCACCCCTCCACTTT.